Each of the 18 T cell receptor beta chains below was sequenced from the same sample in a study of tumor and adjacent non-tumor tissue in lung cancer. No cell sorting was done before RNA was extracted from the tissue. Three rounds of nested PCR, following a modified ARM-PCR protocol, produced the TCRbeta library. Each CDR3 protein is one row after TCRdb ran MiXCR on the multiplex PCR reads. This sample has 55,000 to 75,000 distinct CDR3 sequences; approximately 63% occur once, and the top ten carry around 20%. Specimen: lung tumor tissue. The receptors originated from a man in his fifties or sixties with non-small cell lung cancer.

The gene calls are TRBV19 and TRBJ2-7, with D tentatively TRBD2 (6 bases). The CDR3 is 15 amino acids. V lost 8 bases and J 2 bases, leaving 19 bases between the germline ends. The germline V gene has CDR1 LNHDA and CDR2 SQIVND (reference sequence). CDR3 DNA sequence: TGTGCCAGTGGACCAGACAGCCGCGGGGCCTACGAGCAGTACTTC. The encoded protein is CASGPDSRGAYEQYF.

Remarks on this clonotype: A much larger clone differs by one base, so this may be a read error. The chain is built from TRBV12-3 or TRBV12-4 and TRBJ2-7; perhaps TRBD2 as D (5 bases). The CDR3 sequence is 14 residues long. Trimming cost V 7 bases and J 5 bases, with 18 bases left between them. The CDR3 region is CASIPGIGKDEQYF. In DNA, the CDR3 is TGTGCCAGCATCCCCGGGATAGGGAAGGACGAGCAGTACTTC.

Notes on this clonotype: At one of its ends the junction is not consistent with the germline gene, which may arise from a read error. The gene calls are TRBV29-1 and TRBJ2-5, with 8 nucleotides matching TRBD1. This CDR3 spans 12 amino acids. Germline V gene sequence: CDR1 SQVTM, CDR2 ANQGSEA. The CDR3 loop reads CIVRRTGETQYF. The CDR3 nucleotides are TGCATCGTTCGAAGGACAGGGGAGACCCAGTACTTC.

A remark on this clonotype: A junction boundary mismatches the germline segment, possibly from a read error. The chain employs TRBV29-1 and TRBJ1-4; D unclear. The CDR3 is 13 amino acids. The germline V gene encodes CDR1 SQVTM and CDR2 ANQGSEA. The CDR3, as DNA: TGCAGCGTGACGCGTGCGGGTGGTGAGAAACTGCTTTTT. It is translated as CSVTRAGGEKLLF. Full variable domain (rest looked up from reference TRBV29-1 and TRBJ1-4): SAVISQKPSRDICQRGTSLTIQCQVDSQVTMMFWYRQQPGQSLTLIATANQGSEATYESGFVIDKFPISRPNLTFSTLTVSNMSPEDSSIYLCSVTRAGGEKLLFGSGTQLSVL.

The table lists this clonotype with many counts. This CDR3 is CASSLERFGSNEQFF. The CDR3 DNA reads TGTGCCAGCAGCTTAGAGCGGTTCGGCAGCAATGAGCAGTTCTTC. This chain uses TRBV11-2 with TRBJ2-1; D remains unclear. CDR1 and CDR2 from the germline V gene are SGHAT and FQNNGV. The CDR3 consists of 15 residues. Between the trimmed V and J ends, which lost 0 bases and 6 bases, there was a span of 12 bases.

This clonotype was counted at least ten times. This chain uses TRBV28 with TRBJ2-4; D is possibly TRBD2 (5 bases). Germline CDR1 MDHEN, CDR2 SYDVKM. The CDR3 totals 14 residues. The V gene lost 3 bases and the J gene lost 9 bases, with 15 bases spanning the gap. The CDR3 bases are TGTGCCAGCAGTTTTTTTGACCCACGGGGCATTCAGTACTTC. Translated: CASSFFDPRGIQYF.

This clonotype came up once. This could be a read error, since a much larger clone is one nucleotide away. J is TRBJ2-1 and V is TRBV6-2 or TRBV6-3; 10 bases align to TRBD2. The germline V gene encodes CDR1 MNHEY and CDR2 SVGEGT. Losses at the gene ends were 4 bases for V and 9 bases for J; bases not matched to a gene: 12. CDR3 size: 16 residues. The CDR3 protein is CASSSCGSGRFSEQFF. The DNA for the CDR3 is TGTGCCAGCAGTTCCTGTGGTAGCGGGAGGTTTAGTGAGCAGTTCTTC.

Regarding this clonotype: Sequence at one end of the junction differs from germline and may be a read error. The chain is built from TRBV10-2 and TRBJ2-7; D may correspond to TRBD1 or TRBD2 (5 bases each). The CDR3 contains 13 residues. Germline CDR1 and CDR2: WSHSY and SAAADI. CDR3 coding DNA: TGCGCTAGCAGATCCGGGACCAACTACGAGGAGCACTTC. Translating gives CASRSGTNYEEHF.

Worth noting for this clonotype: Given the absence of the conserved phenylalanine or tryptophan at the CDR3 end, a read error is likely. The rearrangement uses TRBV10-2 and TRBJ2-7, with D possibly being TRBD1 or TRBD2 (5 bases each). The length of the CDR3 is 15 residues. Germline CDR1 is WSHSY and CDR2 is SAAADI. The DNA of the CDR3 is TGCCCCACCGAACTGGGGACGGGCGGCTCCTACGAGCAGTACATC. Its translation is CPTELGTGGSYEQYI.

This clonotype was seen many times. This chain links TRBV29-1 with TRBJ2-3; D is undetermined. This CDR3 spans 12 amino acids. V was pared by 7 bases and J by 0 bases, with 8 bases between. Germline assignment: CDR1 SQVTM and CDR2 ANQGSEA. CDR3 DNA sequence: TGCAGCGCCACACCTAGCACAGATACGCAGTATTTT. It is translated as CSATPSTDTQYF.

This clonotype was seen at least ten times. In DNA, the CDR3 is TGTGCCAGCAGCAAGACAGGGGCGCCTAACTATGGCTACACCTTC. It specifies CASSKTGAPNYGYTF. The chain joins TRBV12-3 or TRBV12-4 to TRBJ1-2; 8 bases align to TRBD1. The CDR3 has 15 residues. V lost 6 bases, J lost 0 bases, and 6 bases stayed unmatched.

In regard to this clonotype: Sequence at one end of the junction differs from germline and may be a read error. The rearrangement joins TRBV4-1 to TRBJ2-3; no definite D call. This CDR3 is 15 amino acids long. CDR1 is MGHRA and CDR2 is YSYEKL in the germline V gene. DNA for the CDR3: TGCGCCAGCACCCAAGCCCTCGGCGACACAGATACGCAGTATTTC. It specifies CASTQALGDTDTQYF.

This clonotype was observed at least ten times. This chain connects TRBV29-1 to TRBJ2-3; D might be TRBD1 (6 bases). The length of the CDR3 is 16 residues. V lost 3 bases and J lost 1, with 17 bases in between. Per the germline V gene, CDR1 is SQVTM and CDR2 is ANQGSEA. CDR3: CSVDGARGYGTDTQYF. As DNA, the CDR3 is TGCAGCGTTGACGGTGCGAGGGGGTATGGCACAGATACGCAGTATTTT.

As to this clonotype: A read error may account for a junction end that differs from germline. The chain employs TRBV11-1 and TRBJ2-1; 9 bases align to TRBD2. This CDR3 region has 15 residues. Germline V lookup: CDR1 SGHAT, CDR2 FQDESV (reference sequence). The CDR3 loop is CASSLDAGGQNEQLF. The CDR3 nucleotides are TGTGCCAGCAGCTTAGATGCGGGAGGGCAGAATGAGCAGCTCTTC.

This clonotype was seen a few times. Germline and junction disagree at one end, which may indicate a read error. The rearrangement joins TRBV29-1 to TRBJ2-1; D possibly matches TRBD1 or TRBD2 (5 bases each). CDR3 length: 14 amino acids. Germline CDR1 and CDR2: SQVTM and ANQGSEA. For the CDR3, the DNA is TGCAGCGTTGTCACCAGGGAGTCCCACAATGAACAGTTCTTC. This codes for CSVVTRESHNEQFF.

This chain joins TRBV11-3 and TRBJ2-1; D might be TRBD1 (5 bases). The CDR3 sequence is 16 residues long. Germline lookup yields CDR1 SGHNT and CDR2 YENEEA. Trimming took 4 bases from V and 5 from J, leaving 18 bases between them. CDR3: CASSYASGAHHNEQFF. The CDR3 DNA follows: TGTGCCAGCAGCTACGCCAGTGGGGCACATCACAATGAGCAGTTCTTC.

Concerning this clonotype: Likely a read error: the CDR3 ends without its conserved phenylalanine or tryptophan. This chain connects TRBV11-3 to TRBJ1-2; weak D call: TRBD1 (5 bases). This CDR3 is 11 amino acids long. Germline V gene data show CDR1 as SGHNT and CDR2 as YENEEA. The V and J ends lost 11 bases and 11 bases respectively, with 18 bases between them. The CDR3 reads CARQRARDYTS. The CDR3 DNA sequence: TGTGCCCGACAGAGGGCGCGTGATTACACCTCC.

For this clonotype: The conserved final phenylalanine or tryptophan is absent from the CDR3, which likely points to a read error. The rearrangement uses TRBV5-1 and TRBJ2-1; 12 bases are a match to TRBD1. Germline CDR1 is SGHRS and CDR2 is YFSETQ. After removal of 0 bases from V and 6 bases from J, the junction contained 4 bases not matched to a gene. The CDR3 runs to 16 residues. CDR3 nucleotide sequence: TGCGCCAGCAGCTTGGCCACGGGACAGGGGGCCAATGAGCAGTTCTTA. Translation: CASSLATGQGANEQFL.